This record looks at one TCR beta chain sequence and its context. Its matching antigen is unknown. The data are from a study of T cell responses to AZD1222 COVID-19 vaccine. Whole-study findings and limits: Sampled repertoires all dated from after the peak T cell response. White British donors predominated, females outnumbered males, and clonal diversity was possibly underestimated. Targeting of unmutated variant regions was reportedly seen in nearly half of spike-specific TCRs.

Trimming pared 6 bases from V and 0 bases from J, leaving 20 bases between. In germline, CDR1 is SNHLY, CDR2 FYNNEI. The CDR3 consists of 17 residues. The data were produced by immunoSEQ multiplex PCR, yet TCRdb's version contains in-frame clones alone and is incomplete. The sample includes around 220,000 clones, roughly 94% of them seen just once. Sequenced material: peripheral blood, taken 28 days after the second dose of the MenACWY control vaccine. The source of this sequence is an adult who received the MenACWY meningococcal vaccine as a control. The rearrangement joins TRBV2 to TRBJ1-1; D unresolved. The CDR3 DNA follows: TGTGCCAGCAGCTGGGGTAAGCAAGGTGGGATGAACACTGAAGCTTTCTTT. Translated, it gives CASSWGKQGGMNTEAFF.